A selection of T cell receptor beta chains follows, all from one sample in a study of monozygotic twins with inflammatory bowel disease. TCRdb derives one entry per CDR3 protein from the 5' RACE reads, leaving out DNA. The sample spans around 400,000 distinct CDR3 sequences; the ten largest clones claim approximately 2.3%. The specimen was blood. All receptors come from a human donor with ulcerative colitis or Crohn's disease, or a healthy co-twin of an affected twin (not recorded which). Each CDR3 is given with its conserved first and last residue.

v_call	j_call	cdr3_aa
TRBV5-1	TRBJ2-6	CASSLAQGAGANVLTF
TRBV10-3	TRBJ2-1	CAIRNSDLYNEQFF
TRBV19	TRBJ1-1	CASSMNQNTEAFF
TRBV28	TRBJ1-5	CASRPQGVSNQPQHF
TRBV6-2/TRBV6-3	TRBJ2-1	CASSYRYPDPNEQFF
TRBV5-6	TRBJ2-7	CASSRGGFSREQYF
TRBV5-6	TRBJ2-3	CASSPDRVSTDTQYF
TRBV23-1	TRBJ2-7	CASRLNWTSGMSYEQYF
TRBV9	TRBJ2-7	CASSFGQESSYEQYF
TRBV28	TRBJ2-3	CASSNSRWWTGTHTQYF
TRBV3-1	TRBJ2-3	CASSQVPNTQYF
TRBV7-2	TRBJ1-6	CASSVTGILPLHF
TRBV12-3/TRBV12-4	TRBJ1-4	CASSQTLSGEKLFF
TRBV20-1	TRBJ1-2	CSATPGGAFYGYTF
TRBV20-1	TRBJ2-1	CSARGGNEQFF
TRBV30	TRBJ1-1	CAWSVEDTEAFF
TRBV4-2	TRBJ1-5	CASSQAILDRVVHQPQHF
TRBV12-3/TRBV12-4	TRBJ2-3	CASSPGLRDTQYF
TRBV29-1	TRBJ1-1	CSVAARNPQQEAFF
TRBV5-6	TRBJ2-1	CASSKWGFGRISPGNEQFF
TRBV12-3/TRBV12-4	TRBJ1-2	CASIGASYGYTF
TRBV3-1	TRBJ2-1	CASDNRGGEQFF
TRBV27	TRBJ1-1	CASRSQGNTEAFF